The 16 T cell receptor beta chains presented below share a single source sample, sequenced in a study of vaccination effects on CD4 cells after COVID-19. These receptors are not linked to any known antigen. Antigen-specific CD4+ T cells were first expanded with viral peptide pools by the ViraFEST assay and only then sequenced. With about 9 days of culture completed, CD4+ T cells were isolated. Nucleocapsid antibodies stayed negative before and after vaccination, showing no earlier SARS-CoV-2 infection. The repertoire was sequenced with immunoSEQ multiplex PCR; TCRdb's copy has only in-frame clones and lacks some. Found here are tens of thousands of clones, 70% to 80% of them singletons; the top ten hold under 15%. Sequencing used CD4+ T cells from PBMCs cultured with HCoV-OC43 spike peptides, obtained before COVID-19 vaccination. Subset given: HCoV-OC43 spike overlapping peptide pool stimulation. Receptors were obtained from a human donor who received a COVID-19 vaccine.

This chain joins TRBV18 and TRBJ2-7; a possible D gene is TRBD2 (6 bases). V lost 3 bases to trimming and J lost 1 base, with 10 bases between them. Germline-derived CDR1 and CDR2 are KGHSH and LQKENI. The CDR3 is 14 residues long. The CDR3 is CASSPAGGSYEQYF. The CDR3 nucleotides are TGTGCCAGCTCACCCGCCGGGGGTTCCTACGAGCAGTACTTC.

The rearrangement links TRBV30 to TRBJ2-2; TRBD2 agrees at 8 bases. The CDR3 length is 18 residues. The V segment lost 2 bases and the J segment 4 bases; nucleotides outside the gene matches: 15. Germline V gene sequence: CDR1 GTSNPN, CDR2 SVGIG (reference sequence). The CDR3, as DNA: TGTGCCTGGAGTAACTCCCACGGGGGGGGCCCCCGCACCGGGGAGCTGTTTTTT. Protein: CAWSNSHGGGPRTGELFF.

The chain employs TRBV6-2 or TRBV6-3 and TRBJ2-3; D is undetermined. V lost 4 bases to trimming and J lost 8 bases, with 13 bases between them. Per the germline V gene, CDR1 is MNHEY and CDR2 is SVGEGT. The CDR3 is made up of 13 amino acids. The CDR3 sequence: CASSSTPFGTQYF. The CDR3 region has the DNA TGTGCCAGCAGTTCCACGCCTTTCGGTACGCAGTATTTT.

This chain joins TRBV2 and TRBJ2-2, with TRBD2 matching over 11 bases. Germline V gene data show CDR1 as SNHLY and CDR2 as FYNNEI. The CDR3 extends over 20 amino acids. V shed 8 bases and J 1 base; nucleotides not matched to a gene: 18. CDR3 sequence: CASLPNPGLAELRNTGELFF. As DNA, the CDR3 is TGTGCCAGCCTACCGAACCCGGGACTAGCGGAACTTAGGAACACCGGGGAGCTGTTTTTT.

The chain joins TRBV6-6 to TRBJ1-2, with D perhaps TRBD1 (5 bases). This CDR3 has 14 amino acids. In germline, CDR1 is MNHNY, CDR2 SVGAGI (reference sequence). V dropped 5 bases and J dropped 4 bases, with 14 bases sitting between them. The CDR3 loop is CASSKAGASYGYTF. Here the CDR3 DNA reads TGTGCCAGCAGTAAAGCCGGGGCCTCCTATGGCTACACCTTC.

This chain links TRBV21-1 with TRBJ2-4. TRBV21-1 is a documented pseudogene. CDR3 size: 17 residues. The CDR3 spells CASSLIGAGKEENIQYF. CDR3 sequence (DNA): TGTGCCAGCAGCCTCATAGGGGCAGGGAAGGAGGAAAACATTCAGTACTTC.

This chain's CDR3 is CASKRGTNEKLFF. CDR3 DNA: TGTGCCAGCAAAAGGGGAACTAATGAAAAACTGTTTTTT. The rearrangement uses TRBV25-1 and TRBJ1-4; a possible D gene is TRBD1 (5 bases). This CDR3 is built from 13 residues. V was clipped by 7 bases and J by 1 base, with 7 bases between them. From germline, CDR1 is MGHDK and CDR2 SYGVNS. The whole variable domain, remainder taken from reference TRBV25-1 and TRBJ1-4, is EADIYQTPRYLVIGTGKKITLECSQTMGHDKMYWYQQDPGMELHLIHYSYGVNSTEKGDLSSESTVSRIRTEHFPLTLESARPSHTSQYLCASKRGTNEKLFFGSGTQLSVL.

This rearrangement joins TRBV7-6 to TRBJ2-2; 9 bases are a match to TRBD1. The junction had 3 bases not matched to a gene; V was cut back by 0 bases and J by 4 bases. The CDR3 has 16 residues. In germline, CDR1 is SGHVS, CDR2 FNYEAQ. DNA for the CDR3: TGTGCCAGCAGCTTAGCCGGGACAGGGTTCACCGGGGAGCTGTTTTTT. As protein: CASSLAGTGFTGELFF. The variable domain in full, completed from reference TRBV7-6 and TRBJ2-2, reads GAGVSQSPRYKVTKRGQDVALRCDPISGHVSLYWYRQALGQGPEFLTYFNYEAQQDKSGLPNDRFSAERPEGSISTLTIQRTEQRDSAMYRCASSLAGTGFTGELFFGEGSRLTVL.

V usage is TRBV15 and J usage is TRBJ2-1; TRBD2 matches at 11 bases. V shed 0 bases, J shed 7 bases, and the junction held 5 bases outside the gene matches. CDR1 is LNHNV, CDR2 YYDKDF, per germline (reference sequence). This CDR3 is 16 amino acids long. CDR3 sequence: CATSRDVAGGRNEQFF. CDR3 in DNA: TGTGCCACCAGCAGAGACGTAGCGGGAGGGAGAAATGAGCAGTTCTTC. Full variable domain (remainder filled in from reference TRBV15 and TRBJ2-1): DAMVIQNPRYQVTQFGKPVTLSCSQTLNHNVMYWYQQKSSQAPKLLFHYYDKDFNNEADTPDNFQSRRPNTSFCFLDIRSPGLGDTAMYLCATSRDVAGGRNEQFFGPGTRLTVL.

V gene TRBV9 combines with J gene TRBJ1-6; D unclear. From germline, CDR1 is SGDLS and CDR2 YYNGEE. Trimming removed 5 bases at V and 7 bases at J, with 10 bases between. The CDR3 is 13 amino acids. The CDR3, as DNA: TGTGCCAGCAGGGGATCAGGAAATTCACCCCTCCACTTT. Protein sequence: CASRGSGNSPLHF.

The chain carries TRBV5-1 and TRBJ2-1, with TRBD2 matching 11 bases. With V trimmed by 1 base and J by 6 bases, 6 bases remained unmatched. Germline-derived CDR1 and CDR2 are SGHRS and YFSETQ. The CDR3 sequence is 16 residues long. The CDR3 here is CASSLTGTSGPNEQFF. DNA of the CDR3: TGCGCCAGCAGCTTGACTGGGACTAGCGGCCCCAATGAGCAGTTCTTC.

The chain uses TRBV4-1 and TRBJ1-2, with D maybe TRBD1 (6 bases). CDR1 is MGHRA, CDR2 YSYEKL, per germline. The CDR3 runs to 16 residues. The ends were cut back, 1 base at V and 2 bases at J, with 14 bases in the middle. The CDR3 DNA reads TGCGCCAGCAGCCAAGGGGTGGGGGGCCTGAACTATGGCTACACCTTC. It is translated as CASSQGVGGLNYGYTF.

The chain combines TRBV2 with TRBJ1-6; D is possibly TRBD1 (6 bases). The germline gives CDR1 SNHLY, CDR2 FYNNEI. The CDR3 has 17 amino acids. V lost 0 bases and J lost 4, with 13 bases in between. DNA for the CDR3: TGTGCCAGCAGTGAAGCGGCTGGGGGCGGGTATAATTCACCCCTCCACTTT. Its translation is CASSEAAGGGYNSPLHF.

This clone was detected only once. This chain uses TRBV20-1 with TRBJ2-3; 10 nucleotides match TRBD2. The V gene end was trimmed by 3 bases and the J gene end by 2 bases; junction bases not matched to a gene: 11. The CDR3 has 17 amino acids. The germline gives CDR1 DFQATT, CDR2 SNEGSKA (reference sequence). This CDR3 is CSASGGLAGEFTDTQYF. CDR3 DNA sequence: TGCAGTGCTAGTGGCGGCCTAGCGGGGGAATTCACAGATACGCAGTATTTT.

This clone was counted a single time. J is TRBJ1-2 and V is TRBV28; 8 positions agree with TRBD1. V lost 6 bases to trimming and J lost 5 bases; unmatched junction nucleotides: 11. The CDR3 sequence is 15 residues long. CDR1 is MDHEN, CDR2 SYDVKM, per germline. The CDR3 DNA reads TGTGCCAGCAGGACGGCAGGGGGCGCGGAGTATGGCTACACCTTC. Translated: CASRTAGGAEYGYTF.

The chain has TRBV6-5 and TRBJ2-3; TRBD2 aligns across 11 bases. CDR1 and CDR2 (germline): MNHEY, SVGAGI. The CDR3 consists of 15 residues. J lost 6 bases, V lost 7 bases, and 9 bases had no gene match. CDR3 DNA: TGTGCCAGCAACCCCTCACTAGCGGGAGAGGATACGCAGTATTTT. Protein product: CASNPSLAGEDTQYF.